A single sample is the source of the 24 T cell receptor beta chains below, sequenced in a study of shared clonotypes between healthy human individuals. Produced via immunoSEQ multiplex PCR; TCRdb's table is partial and in-frame only. The data show about 2 million clones, about 95% seen once. Naive CD8 populations comprised CD45RO-negative cells positively selected for CCR7, excluding terminally differentiated effector memory CD45RA+ cells. Sequencing was performed on naive CD8+ T cells sorted from blood. The receptors shown here come from a young man in good health.

The rearrangement links TRBV6-5 to TRBJ1-2; D is undetermined. CDR1 and CDR2 from the germline V gene are MNHEY and SVGAGI. The CDR3 runs 13 residues. Deletions cut 0 bases from V and 8 bases from J, with 10 bases between. The CDR3 region has the DNA TGTGCCAGCAGTTACTCGGTAGGCCAAGGCTACACCTTC. Its protein product is CASSYSVGQGYTF.

V and J are TRBV7-2 and TRBJ1-4, with a possible D match to TRBD1 (5 bases). CDR1 and CDR2 from the germline V gene are SGHTA and FQGNSA. Trimming stripped 0 bases from V and 7 bases from J, with 21 bases between. This CDR3 spans 18 amino acids. For the CDR3, the DNA is TGTGCCAGCAGCTTAGCGCTGCAGGGTCAAGGCGTGGGTGAAAAACTGTTTTTT. It codes for CASSLALQGQGVGEKLFF.

This chain connects TRBV27 to TRBJ2-1; tentatively, D is TRBD2 (6 bases). Germline V gives CDR1 MNHEY, CDR2 SMNVEV (reference sequence). The CDR3 extends over 17 amino acids. Trimming took off 1 base at V and 5 bases at J, with 18 bases between the two ends. CDR3 sequence reads: CASSLLSPGEFNNEQFF. The DNA of the CDR3 is TGTGCCAGCAGTTTATTATCCCCGGGAGAATTCAACAATGAGCAGTTCTTC.

About this clone itself: Other DNA sequences within the sample encode an identical CDR3. This chain uses TRBV7-9 with TRBJ1-1; TRBD1 matches 8 bases. The CDR3 has 14 amino acids. J lost 2 bases, V lost 4 bases, and 3 bases had no gene match. Germline V gene sequence: CDR1 SEHNR, CDR2 FQNEAQ (reference sequence). CDR3 sequence reads: CASSSGQGNTEAFF. The CDR3 DNA is TGTGCCAGCAGCTCAGGACAGGGTAACACTGAAGCTTTCTTT. The variable domain in full, completed from reference TRBV7-9 and TRBJ1-1, reads DTGVSQNPRHKITKRGQNVTFRCDPISEHNRLYWYRQTLGQGPEFLTYFQNEAQLEKSRLLSDRFSAERPKGSFSTLEIQRTEQGDSAMYLCASSSGQGNTEAFFGQGTRLTVV.

This clone was detected only once. The CDR3 loop reads CASSQDRSGLTYEQYF. DNA for the CDR3: TGCGCCAGCAGCCAAGATCGTTCGGGACTAACCTACGAGCAGTACTTC. The chain is built from TRBV4-1 and TRBJ2-7; 7 bases line up with TRBD2. V dropped 0 bases and J dropped 2; count of bases not matched to a gene: 7. The germline V gene encodes CDR1 MGHRA and CDR2 YSYEKL. The CDR3 runs 16 residues.

As to this clone: Other DNA sequences of this sample code for an identical CDR3. This rearrangement joins TRBV9 to TRBJ2-2; D remains unclear. Trimming cost V 0 bases and J 4 bases, with 7 bases left between them. The CDR3 contains 14 residues. CDR1 is SGDLS, CDR2 YYNGEE, per germline. CDR3 DNA sequence: TGTGCCAGCAGCGTAGAAGGGTCCACCGGGGAGCTGTTTTTT. Translation: CASSVEGSTGELFF.

The chain joins TRBV9 to TRBJ1-1; no reliable D call. From germline, CDR1 is SGDLS and CDR2 YYNGEE. The CDR3 covers 14 residues. Trimming took 3 bases from V and 6 from J, leaving 15 bases between them. CDR3 DNA sequence: TGTGCCAGCAGCGCAGTGGCAGAGAGCTCTGAAGCTTTCTTT. Translation: CASSAVAESSEAFF.

J is TRBJ2-7 and V is TRBV27; 7 bases agree with TRBD1. The V gene's germline CDR1 is MNHEY and CDR2 SMNVEV (reference sequence). CDR3 size: 14 residues. V trimming: 5 bases; J trimming: 4 bases; junction bases outside the gene matches: 8. CDR3 protein: CASSKDRSRYEQYF. CDR3 sequence (DNA): TGTGCCAGCAGTAAGGACAGGAGCAGGTACGAGCAGTACTTC.

The V and J genes are TRBV4-1 and TRBJ2-1, with TRBD2 matching over 7 bases. This CDR3 has 17 residues. V gave up 0 bases and J gave up 0 bases; unmatched junction bases: 5. Looked up from germline, CDR1 is MGHRA and CDR2 is YSYEKL. The CDR3 region is CASSQDGAGVSYNEQFF. In nucleotides, the CDR3 is TGCGCCAGCAGCCAAGATGGGGCGGGGGTCTCCTACAATGAGCAGTTCTTC.

The rearrangement joins TRBV4-1 to TRBJ2-7; tentatively, D is TRBD1 (6 bases). This CDR3 is built from 15 residues. With 1 base removed from V and 4 bases from J, the gap between germline ends came to 14 bases. CDR1 and CDR2 (germline): MGHRA, YSYEKL. The CDR3 loop reads CASSQVGQGRYEQYF. The CDR3 coding sequence is TGCGCCAGCAGCCAAGTCGGTCAGGGGCGATACGAGCAGTACTTC.

The rearrangement links TRBV27 to TRBJ2-1; the match to TRBD2 covers 13 bases. Germline values: CDR1 MNHEY, CDR2 SMNVEV (reference sequence). V trimming: 5 bases; J trimming: 5 bases; junction bases outside the gene matches: 6. The CDR3 totals 16 residues. DNA of the CDR3: TGTGCCAGCAGTCCGGGACTAGCGGGGAGGAACAATGAGCAGTTCTTC. Translated, it gives CASSPGLAGRNNEQFF.

On this clone: Other DNA variants within this sample encode the same CDR3. This chain uses TRBV7-9 with TRBJ2-7; TRBD1 aligns across 9 bases. This CDR3 is 13 amino acids long. V gave up 4 bases and J gave up 5 bases; unmatched junction bases: 3. Germline V gives CDR1 SEHNR, CDR2 FQNEAQ (reference sequence). This CDR3 is CASSWGQGDEQYF. In DNA, the CDR3 is TGTGCCAGCAGCTGGGGACAGGGAGACGAGCAGTACTTC.

The chain carries TRBV4-1 and TRBJ1-3, with 9 bases matching TRBD1. CDR1 and CDR2 from the germline V gene are MGHRA and YSYEKL. This CDR3 is built from 16 residues. The V gene end was trimmed by 2 bases and the J gene end by 2 bases; junction bases not matched to a gene: 4. The CDR3 DNA sequence: TGCGCCAGCAGCCAAACGGGACAGGGCCCTGGAAACACCATATATTTT. It encodes CASSQTGQGPGNTIYF.

V is TRBV18 and J is TRBJ2-1; TRBD1 matches at 9 bases. Trimming took 0 bases from V and 7 from J; bases not matched to a gene: 1. The CDR3 is 14 amino acids. Germline CDR1 is KGHSH and CDR2 is LQKENI. The CDR3 region has the DNA TGTGCCAGCTCACCACCGGACAGGGGTAATGAGCAGTTCTTC. Its translation: CASSPPDRGNEQFF.

The V call is TRBV30, the J call TRBJ2-2, with a weak D call TRBD1 (5 bases). CDR1 is GTSNPN, CDR2 SVGIG, per germline (reference sequence). V lost 5 bases and J 6 bases, leaving 10 bases between the germline ends. The CDR3 is 12 amino acids. CDR3 bases: TGTGCCTGGGACCAGGGCGCCGGGGAGCTGTTTTTT. Its translation: CAWDQGAGELFF.

In its sample, this clone was seen a few times. The chain uses TRBV7-9 and TRBJ1-5; D perhaps matches TRBD1 (5 bases). Trimming stripped 0 bases from V and 1 base from J, with 10 bases between. Germline V gene data show CDR1 as SEHNR and CDR2 as FQNEAQ (reference sequence). This CDR3 is 16 amino acids long. CDR3 sequence: CASSLAVGTSNQPQHF. CDR3 DNA sequence: TGTGCCAGCAGCTTAGCAGTAGGGACCAGCAATCAGCCCCAGCATTTT.

The rearrangement uses TRBV27 and TRBJ1-1; 8 bases are a match to TRBD1. Germline V lookup: CDR1 MNHEY, CDR2 SMNVEV (reference sequence). CDR3 length: 15 residues. After removal of 5 bases from V and 0 bases from J, the junction contained 5 bases not matched to a gene. CDR3 region: CASSKTGEMNTEAFF. The DNA for the CDR3 is TGTGCCAGCAGTAAGACAGGGGAAATGAACACTGAAGCTTTCTTT.

Regarding this clone: Distinct nucleotide sequences in the sample also encode this CDR3. This chain joins TRBV30 and TRBJ1-1; the D is unclear. The germline CDR1 and CDR2 sequences are GTSNPN and SVGIG (reference sequence). V shed 0 bases and J shed 3 bases, with 5 bases lying between them. The CDR3 consists of 12 residues. CDR3 sequence reads: CAWSVEDTEAFF. The CDR3 region has the DNA TGTGCCTGGAGTGTTGAGGACACTGAAGCTTTCTTT.

The chain combines TRBV19 with TRBJ2-3; 7 nucleotides agree with TRBD1. J gave up 2 bases and V 5 bases, and 16 bases lay outside the gene matches. The CDR3 sequence is 18 residues long. Germline CDR1 is LNHDA and CDR2 is SQIVND (reference sequence). Here the CDR3 DNA reads TGTGCCAGTAGTCCCGGCCCCGGACAGGTTGAGGTCACAGATACGCAGTATTTT. Protein: CASSPGPGQVEVTDTQYF.

V is TRBV4-2 and J is TRBJ2-7, with D maybe TRBD1 (6 bases). Germline lookup yields CDR1 LGHNA and CDR2 YNFKEQ. The CDR3 contains 16 residues. V dropped 1 base and J dropped 3 bases, with 16 bases sitting between them. CDR3 DNA: TGTGCCAGCAGCCAAGGGGGGCAACCCCTCGACTACGAGCAGTACTTC. This translates into CASSQGGQPLDYEQYF.

The rearrangement links TRBV7-2 to TRBJ1-1; D is unclear. Trimming took 2 bases from V and 1 from J, leaving 5 bases between them. This CDR3 comprises 13 residues. CDR1 and CDR2 from the germline V gene are SGHTA and FQGNSA. The CDR3 nucleotides read TGTGCCAGCAGCTTATTCGAGAACACTGAAGCTTTCTTT. Amino acids: CASSLFENTEAFF.

The chain has TRBV27 and TRBJ1-1; no definite D call. CDR3 length equals 15 residues. V lost 8 bases and J lost 0, with 16 bases in between. CDR1 is MNHEY and CDR2 is SMNVEV in the germline V gene (reference sequence). CDR3 in DNA: TGTGCCAGCTCCGCCGAGGGTTTCATGAACACTGAAGCTTTCTTT. Protein sequence: CASSAEGFMNTEAFF.

The gene calls are TRBV2 and TRBJ1-1; D remains ambiguous. CDR3 length equals 13 residues. Germline V gives CDR1 SNHLY, CDR2 FYNNEI. The V and J ends lost 6 bases and 5 bases respectively, with 13 bases between them. The CDR3, as DNA: TGTGCCAGCAGGGGGTCCAAGGGAACTGAAGCTTTCTTT. Translation gives CASRGSKGTEAFF.

In its sample, this clone was seen once. This rearrangement joins TRBV5-1 to TRBJ2-6; D gene uncertain. The CDR3 extends over 11 amino acids. The ends were cut back, 2 bases at V and 13 bases at J, with 7 bases in the middle. Germline V gives CDR1 SGHRS, CDR2 YFSETQ. CDR3 DNA sequence: TGCGCCAGCAGCTTCCCTTGGGTCCTGACTTTC. As protein: CASSFPWVLTF.